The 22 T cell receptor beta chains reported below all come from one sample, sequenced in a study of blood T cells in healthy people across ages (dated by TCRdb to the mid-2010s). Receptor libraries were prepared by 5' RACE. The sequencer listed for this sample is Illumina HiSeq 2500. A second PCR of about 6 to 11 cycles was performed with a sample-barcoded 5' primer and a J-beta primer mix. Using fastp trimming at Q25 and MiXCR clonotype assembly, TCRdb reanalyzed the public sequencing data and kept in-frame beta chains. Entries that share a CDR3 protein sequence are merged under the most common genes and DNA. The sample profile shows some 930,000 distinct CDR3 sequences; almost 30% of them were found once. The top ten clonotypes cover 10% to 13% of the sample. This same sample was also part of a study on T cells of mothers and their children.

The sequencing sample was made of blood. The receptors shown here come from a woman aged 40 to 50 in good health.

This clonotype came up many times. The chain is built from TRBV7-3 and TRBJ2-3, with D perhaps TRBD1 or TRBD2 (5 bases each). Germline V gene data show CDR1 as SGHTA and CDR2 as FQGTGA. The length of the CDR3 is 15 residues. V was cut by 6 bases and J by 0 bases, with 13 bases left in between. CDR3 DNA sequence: TGTGCCAGCAGTTCCGGGACCAGTAGCACAGATACGCAGTATTTT. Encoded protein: CASSSGTSSTDTQYF.

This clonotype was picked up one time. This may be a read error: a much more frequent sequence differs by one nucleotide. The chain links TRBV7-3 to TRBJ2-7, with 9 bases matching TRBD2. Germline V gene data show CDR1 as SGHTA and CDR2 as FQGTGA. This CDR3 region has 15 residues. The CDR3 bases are TGTGCCGGCAGCTTGCTAGCGGGGCTTAACTACGAGCAGTACTTC. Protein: CAGSLLAGLNYEQYF.

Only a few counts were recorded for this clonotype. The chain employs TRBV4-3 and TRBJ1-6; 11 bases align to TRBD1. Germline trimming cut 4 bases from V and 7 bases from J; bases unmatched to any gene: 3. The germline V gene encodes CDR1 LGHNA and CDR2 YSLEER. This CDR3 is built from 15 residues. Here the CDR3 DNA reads TGCGCCAGCAGCCGAGGGACAGGGGGGAATTCACCCCTCCACTTT. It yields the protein CASSRGTGGNSPLHF.

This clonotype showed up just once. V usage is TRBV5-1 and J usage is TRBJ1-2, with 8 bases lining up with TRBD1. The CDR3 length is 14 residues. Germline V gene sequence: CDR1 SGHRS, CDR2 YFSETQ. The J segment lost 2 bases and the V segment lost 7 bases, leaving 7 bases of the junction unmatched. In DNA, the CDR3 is TGCGCCAGCGGCCAGGGGACAGGAAACTATGGCTACACCTTC. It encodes CASGQGTGNYGYTF.

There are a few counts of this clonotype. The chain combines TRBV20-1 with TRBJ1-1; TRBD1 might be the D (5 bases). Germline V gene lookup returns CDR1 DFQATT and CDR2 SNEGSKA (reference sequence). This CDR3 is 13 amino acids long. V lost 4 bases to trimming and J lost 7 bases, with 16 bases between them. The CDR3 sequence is CSAIPSGIYEAFF. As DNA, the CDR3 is TGCAGTGCTATCCCCTCAGGGATTTATGAAGCTTTCTTT.

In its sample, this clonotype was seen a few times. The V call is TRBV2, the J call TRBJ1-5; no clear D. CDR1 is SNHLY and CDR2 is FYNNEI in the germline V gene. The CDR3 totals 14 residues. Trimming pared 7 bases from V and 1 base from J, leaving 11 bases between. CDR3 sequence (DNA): TGTGCCAGCAAAAAAACAGAGAGCAATCAGCCCCAGCATTTT. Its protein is CASKKTESNQPQHF.

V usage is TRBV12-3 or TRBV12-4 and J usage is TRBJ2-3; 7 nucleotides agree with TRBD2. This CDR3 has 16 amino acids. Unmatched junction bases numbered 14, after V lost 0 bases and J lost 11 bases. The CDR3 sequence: CASSLAAGLIADVQYF. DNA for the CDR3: TGTGCCAGCAGTTTAGCAGCGGGACTAATCGCAGATGTGCAGTATTTT.

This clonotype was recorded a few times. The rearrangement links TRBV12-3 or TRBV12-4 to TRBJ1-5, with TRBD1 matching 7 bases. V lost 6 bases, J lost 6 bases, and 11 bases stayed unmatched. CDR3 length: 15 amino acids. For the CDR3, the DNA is TGTGCCAGCAGGGGGACAGACTTAGTCAGTCAGCCCCAGCATTTT. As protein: CASRGTDLVSQPQHF.

CDR3 in DNA: TGTGCCAGCGCCGGGGGGGCGCCCCCCTACGAGCAGTACTTC. It specifies CASAGGAPPYEQYF. V usage is TRBV7-6 and J usage is TRBJ2-7; 8 bases align to TRBD2. J was trimmed by 2 bases and V by 8 bases; bases with no gene match: 8. The germline V gene encodes CDR1 SGHVS and CDR2 FNYEAQ. This CDR3 has 14 amino acids.

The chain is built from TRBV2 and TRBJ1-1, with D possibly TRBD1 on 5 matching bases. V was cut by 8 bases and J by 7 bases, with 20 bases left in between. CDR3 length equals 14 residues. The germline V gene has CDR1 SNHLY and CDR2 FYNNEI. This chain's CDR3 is CASGYLGPRGEAFF. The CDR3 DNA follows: TGTGCCAGCGGGTATCTGGGACCCCGTGGTGAAGCTTTCTTT.

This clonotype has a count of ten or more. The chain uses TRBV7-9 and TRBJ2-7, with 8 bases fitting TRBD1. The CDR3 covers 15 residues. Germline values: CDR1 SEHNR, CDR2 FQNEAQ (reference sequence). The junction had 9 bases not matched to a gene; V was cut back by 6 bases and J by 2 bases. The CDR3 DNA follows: TGTGCCAGCAGAACTTCCGGGACAGGACCCTACGAGCAGTACTTC. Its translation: CASRTSGTGPYEQYF.

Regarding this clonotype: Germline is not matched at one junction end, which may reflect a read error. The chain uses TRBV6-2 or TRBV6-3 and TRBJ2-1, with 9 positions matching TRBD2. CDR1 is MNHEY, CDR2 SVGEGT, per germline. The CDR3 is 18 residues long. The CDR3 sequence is CASRSLLGGGASNNGQFF. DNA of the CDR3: TGTGCCAGCAGGTCTCTTTTGGGCGGGGGGGCGTCCAACAATGGGCAGTTCTTC.

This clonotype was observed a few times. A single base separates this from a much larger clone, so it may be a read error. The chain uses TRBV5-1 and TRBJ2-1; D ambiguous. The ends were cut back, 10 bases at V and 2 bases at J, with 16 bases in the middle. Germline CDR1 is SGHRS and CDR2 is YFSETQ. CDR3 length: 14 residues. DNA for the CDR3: TGCGCCGGCACCCCAGGAAATGCCTACAATGAGCAGTTCTTC. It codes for CAGTPGNAYNEQFF.

This chain's CDR3 is CASSWTSGGRFYNEQFF. The CDR3 bases are TGTGCCAGTAGTTGGACTAGCGGGGGCCGTTTCTACAATGAGCAGTTCTTC. The chain employs TRBV19 and TRBJ2-1; 13 bases fit TRBD2. After removal of 5 bases from V and 3 bases from J, the junction contained 7 bases not matched to a gene. CDR3 size: 17 residues. Germline CDR1 and CDR2: LNHDA and SQIVND (reference sequence).

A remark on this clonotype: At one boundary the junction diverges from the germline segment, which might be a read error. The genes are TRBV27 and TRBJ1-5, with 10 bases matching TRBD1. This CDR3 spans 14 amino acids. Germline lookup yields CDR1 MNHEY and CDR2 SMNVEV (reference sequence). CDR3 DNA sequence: TGTGCCGGCAGCCGACAGGGGGCGGATCAGCCCCAGCATTTT. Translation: CAGSRQGADQPQHF.

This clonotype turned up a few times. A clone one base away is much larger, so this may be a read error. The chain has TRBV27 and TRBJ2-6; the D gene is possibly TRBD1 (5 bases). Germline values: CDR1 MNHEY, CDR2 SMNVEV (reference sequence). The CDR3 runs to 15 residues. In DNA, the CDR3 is TGTGCCAGCAGTTCCCACAGCTCTGGGGCCAGCGTCCTGACTTTC. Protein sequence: CASSSHSSGASVLTF.

The CDR3 coding sequence is TGTGCCACCGGAGGACCCCTGGGTGGTGGTGCTGAAGCTTTCTTT. It specifies CATGGPLGGGAEAFF. The rearrangement links TRBV28 to TRBJ1-1; D not resolved. The V end was cut by 10 bases, the J end by 6 bases, with 24 bases between. Germline V CDR1 and CDR2: MDHEN, SYDVKM. The CDR3 spans 15 residues.

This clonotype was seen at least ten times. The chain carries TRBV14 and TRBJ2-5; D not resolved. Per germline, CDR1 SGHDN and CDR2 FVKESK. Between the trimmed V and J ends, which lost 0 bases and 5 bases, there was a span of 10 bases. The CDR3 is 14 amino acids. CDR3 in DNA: TGTGCCAGCAGCCAAGATGTGTACTCGGAGACCCAGTACTTC. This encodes CASSQDVYSETQYF. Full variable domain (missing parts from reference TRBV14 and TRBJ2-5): EAGVTQFPSHSVIEKGQTVTLRCDPISGHDNLYWYRRVMGKEIKFLLHFVKESKQDESGMPNNRFLAERTGGTYSTLKVQPAELEDSGVYFCASSQDVYSETQYFGPGTRLLVL.

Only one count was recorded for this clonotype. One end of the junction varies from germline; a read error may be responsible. CDR3 coding DNA: TGTGCCGGCAGCTTCTTCCCCTCCTACGAGCAGTACTTC. Its translation is CAGSFFPSYEQYF. V and J are TRBV7-2 and TRBJ2-7; D is uncertain. CDR3 length: 13 residues. The V gene's germline CDR1 is SGHTA and CDR2 FQGNSA.

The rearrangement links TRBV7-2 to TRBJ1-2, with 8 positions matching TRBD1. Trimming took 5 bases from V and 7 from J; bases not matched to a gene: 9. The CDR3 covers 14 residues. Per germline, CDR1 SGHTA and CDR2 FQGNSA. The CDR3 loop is CASSAETGDRGYTF. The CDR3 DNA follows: TGTGCCAGCAGCGCGGAGACAGGGGATCGTGGCTACACCTTC.

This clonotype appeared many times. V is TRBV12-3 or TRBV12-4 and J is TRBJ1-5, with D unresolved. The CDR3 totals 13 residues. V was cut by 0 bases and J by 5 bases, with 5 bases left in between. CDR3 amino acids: CASSLADDQPQHF. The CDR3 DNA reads TGTGCCAGCAGTTTAGCCGACGATCAGCCCCAGCATTTT.

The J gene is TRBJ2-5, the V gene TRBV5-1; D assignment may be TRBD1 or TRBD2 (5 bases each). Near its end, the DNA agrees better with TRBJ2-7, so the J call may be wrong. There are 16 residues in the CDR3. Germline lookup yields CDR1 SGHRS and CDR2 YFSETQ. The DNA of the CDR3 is TGCGCCAGCAGCTTGGCCTCTGGGACCCAACTATACGAGCAGTACTTC. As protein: CASSLASGTQLYEQYF.